This T cell receptor (beta chain) comes out of a study of early T cells in non-severe SARS-CoV-2 infection. For the study at large: Chains from this unsorted whole-blood bulk RNA could not be paired.

From germline, CDR1 is KGHSH and CDR2 LQKENI. Trimming left V 2 bases short and J 11 bases short, with 21 bases between. There are 15 residues in the CDR3. Individual cDNA molecules were tagged with unique molecular identifiers. From the 5' RACE reads, TCRdb called clonotypes with MiXCR, one entry per CDR3 protein. Among about 110,000 distinct CDR3 sequences, over 8.5% were seen once, and the ten largest hold roughly 7.1%. Overall study findings and caveats: Anti-spike CD8 specificities were favored by VDJdb matching, whose results missed private and CD4 specificities.

Many counts were recorded for this clonotype. Its target is unknown. The sample comprised whole blood. The clonotype originates from an adult who was a healthcare worker with PCR-confirmed SARS-CoV-2 infection or an uninfected control (not recorded which). The chain has TRBV18 and TRBJ1-1, with no clear D. CDR3 in amino acids: CASSPATGPQREAFF. The CDR3 DNA is TGTGCCAGCTCACCAGCCACCGGGCCACAGAGGGAGGCTTTCTTT. Full variable domain (rest looked up from reference TRBV18 and TRBJ1-1): NAGVMQNPRHLVRRRGQEARLRCSPMKGHSHVYWYRQLPEEGLKFMVYLQKENIIDESGMPKERFSAEFPKEGPSILRIQQVVRGDSAAYFCASSPATGPQREAFFGQGTRLTVV.